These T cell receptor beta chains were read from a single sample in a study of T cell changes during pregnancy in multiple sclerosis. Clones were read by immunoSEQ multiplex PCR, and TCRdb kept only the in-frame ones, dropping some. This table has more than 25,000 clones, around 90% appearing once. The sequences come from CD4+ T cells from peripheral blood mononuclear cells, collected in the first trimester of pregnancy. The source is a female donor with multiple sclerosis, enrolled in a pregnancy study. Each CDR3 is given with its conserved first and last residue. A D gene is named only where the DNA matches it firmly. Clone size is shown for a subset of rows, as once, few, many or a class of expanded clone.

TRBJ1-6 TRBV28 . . CASSRDYNSPLHF TGTGCCAGCAGCCGGGACTATAATTCACCCCTCCACTTT
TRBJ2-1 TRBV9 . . CASSVTSSNEQFF TGTGCCAGCAGCGTTACTAGTAGCAATGAGCAGTTCTTC
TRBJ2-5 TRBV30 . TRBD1 CAWDRGIEEETQYF TGTGCCTGGGACAGGGGTATTGAGGAAGAGACCCAGTACTTC
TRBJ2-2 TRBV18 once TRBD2 CASSPYGLAGYTGELFF TGTGCCAGCTCACCGTACGGACTAGCGGGGTACACCGGGGAGCTGTTTTTT
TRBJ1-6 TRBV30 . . CAWSGGPGAPLHF TGTGCCTGGAGTGGAGGACCGGGAGCACCCCTCCACTTT
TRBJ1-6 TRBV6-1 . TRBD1 CASSSTGTYSPLHF TGTGCCAGCAGTTCGACAGGGACATATTCACCCCTCCACTTT
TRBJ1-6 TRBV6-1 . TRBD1 CASSEWGQYNSPLHF TGTGCCAGCAGTGAATGGGGACAGTATAATTCACCCCTCCACTTT
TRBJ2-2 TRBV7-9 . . CASSLGSGTPGELFF TGTGCCAGCAGCTTAGGGTCAGGGACACCCGGGGAGCTGTTTTTT
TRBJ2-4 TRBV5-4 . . CASHQGGEAKNIQYF TGTGCCAGCCACCAGGGGGGCGAGGCCAAAAACATTCAGTACTTC
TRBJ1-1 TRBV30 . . CACTGFREAFF TGTGCCTGTACGGGGTTTCGAGAGGCTTTCTTT
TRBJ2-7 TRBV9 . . CASSPGLTVAYEQYF TGTGCCAGCAGCCCCGGACTAACTGTCGCCTACGAGCAGTACTTC
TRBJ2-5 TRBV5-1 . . CASSLGDQETQYF TGCGCCAGCAGCCTAGGGGACCAAGAGACCCAGTACTTC
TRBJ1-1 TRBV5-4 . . CASRPERAMNTEAFF TGTGCCAGCAGACCGGAGAGGGCTATGAACACTGAAGCTTTCTTT
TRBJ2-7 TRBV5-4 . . CASSLGGQAGYEQYF TGTGCCAGCAGCTTGGGGGGCCAAGCTGGGTACGAGCAGTACTTC
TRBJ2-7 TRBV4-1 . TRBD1 CASSQGVWDRPRYEQYF TGCGCCAGCAGCCAAGGTGTGTGGGACAGACCCCGCTACGAGCAGTACTTC
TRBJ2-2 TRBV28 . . CASSPLAGGRGTGELFF TGTGCCAGCTCCCCCTTAGCCGGCGGGCGCGGAACCGGGGAGCTGTTTTTT
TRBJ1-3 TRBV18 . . CASSIRSSGNTIYF TGTGCCAGCTCAATTCGGTCCTCTGGAAACACCATATATTTT
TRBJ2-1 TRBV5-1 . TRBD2 CASRSSGTYNEQFF TGCGCCAGCAGGAGTAGCGGGACCTACAATGAGCAGTTCTTC
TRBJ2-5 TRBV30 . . CAWSVNSNTVAGARETQYF TGTGCCTGGAGTGTAAACTCTAACACTGTTGCGGGGGCCCGAGAGACCCAGTACTTC
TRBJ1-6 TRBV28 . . CASSPPPGSFYNSPLHF TGTGCCAGCAGTCCCCCCCCAGGATCTTTCTATAATTCACCCCTCCACTTT